Shown below are 9 T cell receptor beta chains from a single sample sequenced in a study of cytomegalovirus exposure and HLA in healthy donors. PCR primers comprised 60 Vbeta and 13 Jbeta primers. TCRdb's table, derived via immunoSEQ multiplex PCR, lists solely in-frame clones and lacks some. The sample has approximately 68,000 clones, and its top ten clones hold approximately 7.5%. Sequenced: PBMCs. The receptors here all came from a female donor in good health and CMV-seropositive.

The chain has TRBV30 and TRBJ1-5, with TRBD1 as a possible D gene (5 bases). Per germline, CDR1 GTSNPN and CDR2 SVGIG (reference sequence). Trimming took off 1 base at V and 1 base at J, with 11 bases between the two ends. There are 15 residues in the CDR3. Here the CDR3 reads CAWSAGIRSNQPQHF. The CDR3 region has the DNA TGTGCCTGGAGTGCAGGGATTCGGAGCAATCAGCCCCAGCATTTT.

This chain links TRBV7-2 with TRBJ2-5, with TRBD1 matching 8 bases. Trimming cost V 1 base and J 3 bases; bases outside gene matches: 7. CDR1 and CDR2 (germline): SGHTA, FQGNSA. This CDR3 is 16 amino acids long. The CDR3 sequence is CASSLGLRGLEETQYF. For the CDR3, the DNA is TGTGCCAGCAGCTTAGGCCTCAGGGGGCTCGAAGAGACCCAGTACTTC.

The chain recombines TRBV5-1 with TRBJ1-1, with a possible D match to TRBD1 (6 bases). Trimming took off 0 bases at V and 4 bases at J, with 13 bases between the two ends. Germline loops: CDR1 SGHRS, CDR2 YFSETQ. This CDR3 is 15 amino acids long. CDR3 DNA sequence: TGCGCCAGCAGCTTGGAGGGGGAGAGGAGCACTGAAGCTTTCTTT. Translating gives CASSLEGERSTEAFF.

The rearrangement joins TRBV23-1 to TRBJ2-7, with D tentatively TRBD2 (6 bases). TRBV23-1 is treated as an ORF (open reading frame) with a function not yet certain. The CDR3 length is 14 residues. With 0 bases removed from V and 7 bases from J, the gap between germline ends came to 13 bases. CDR3 sequence reads: CASSQSMGGGEQYF. The CDR3 DNA reads as TGCGCCAGCAGTCAATCGATGGGGGGTGGGGAGCAGTACTTC.

V and J are TRBV19 and TRBJ1-5; D is unclear. The germline V gene encodes CDR1 LNHDA and CDR2 SQIVND (reference sequence). V was cut by 6 bases and J by 2 bases, with 14 bases left in between. The length of the CDR3 is 15 residues. The CDR3 DNA sequence: TGTGCCAGTAGGAGGGAGGGTGCTGGCAATCAGCCCCAGCATTTT. Translation: CASRREGAGNQPQHF.

The chain links TRBV7-2 to TRBJ1-2; D not certain. This CDR3 has 14 residues. V was pared by 1 base and J by 8 bases, with 14 bases between. CDR1 is SGHTA and CDR2 is FQGNSA in the germline V gene. The CDR3 DNA reads TGTGCCAGCAGCTTAGAGCAGACTCAGAAGGGCTACACCTTC. This encodes CASSLEQTQKGYTF.

This chain uses TRBV18 with TRBJ2-1; TRBD2 agrees at 8 bases. With 4 bases clipped from V and 6 bases from J, the junction kept 14 bases outside the gene matches. Looked up from germline, CDR1 is KGHSH and CDR2 is LQKENI. The CDR3 is 17 residues long. In DNA form, the CDR3 reads TGTGCCAGCTCACTCAACCCTCCAGCGGGAGCAATCAATGAGCAGTTCTTC. Its protein is CASSLNPPAGAINEQFF.

The rearrangement uses TRBV29-1 and TRBJ2-5; 11 nucleotides line up with TRBD1. With V trimmed by 1 base and J by 4 bases, 5 bases remained unmatched. Per germline, CDR1 SQVTM and CDR2 ANQGSEA. The CDR3 is made up of 15 amino acids. The CDR3 DNA follows: TGCAGCGTTGAAGCGGACAGGGGGCGGGCAGAGACCCAGTACTTC. It translates to CSVEADRGRAETQYF.

The CDR3 loop reads CAWSAPYEQYF. In DNA form, the CDR3 reads TGTGCCTGGAGTGCTCCATACGAGCAGTACTTC. The chain employs TRBV30 and TRBJ2-5; D call uncertain. The DNA end lines up better with TRBJ2-7; the J call may be wrong. Germline CDR1 reads GTSNPN; CDR2 reads SVGIG (reference sequence). The CDR3 contains 11 residues.